Each of the 19 T cell receptor beta chains below was sequenced from the same sample in a study of cytomegalovirus exposure and HLA in healthy donors. It was with 60 Vbeta and 13 Jbeta primers that the PCR ran. This table comes from immunoSEQ multiplex PCR, and its TCRdb copy is limited to in-frame clones, with some not included. The table includes more than 150,000 clones, around 80% detected once. Sequencing was done on a sample of PBMCs. The origin of the receptors is a girl aged 10-17 years in good health and CMV-seropositive.

This chain links TRBV7-8 with TRBJ2-3; D is unresolved. V lost 2 bases, J lost 0 bases, and 9 bases lay in between. Germline V gene data show CDR1 as SGHVS and CDR2 as FQNEAQ. The CDR3 has 15 residues. DNA for the CDR3: TGTGCCAGCAGCTTAAGAGGAACTAGCACAGATACGCAGTATTTT. Its protein product is CASSLRGTSTDTQYF. Using reference TRBV7-8 and TRBJ2-3 for the parts outside the CDR3, the full variable domain is GAGVSQSPRYKVAKRGQDVALRCDPISGHVSLFWYQQALGQGPEFLTYFQNEAQLDKSGLPSDRFFAERPEGSVSTLKIQRTQQEDSAVYLCASSLRGTSTDTQYFGPGTRLTVL.

This chain connects TRBV6-5 to TRBJ1-5; the D is unclear. The V and J ends lost 0 bases and 5 bases respectively, with 8 bases between them. The CDR3 loop spans 14 amino acids. Germline V lookup: CDR1 MNHEY, CDR2 SVGAGI. CDR3 nucleotide sequence: TGTGCCAGCAGTTACTCACAAGCGGATCAGCCCCAGCATTTT. Its translation is CASSYSQADQPQHF.

CDR3 residues: CASSLAPGRVGYEQYF. The CDR3 DNA sequence: TGTGCCAGCAGCTTAGCTCCTGGCAGGGTTGGCTACGAGCAGTACTTC. The V call is TRBV7-9, the J call TRBJ2-7; D is perhaps TRBD1 (5 bases). V was cut by 0 bases and J by 3 bases, with 15 bases left in between. The CDR3 covers 16 residues. CDR1 and CDR2 from the germline V gene are SEHNR and FQNEAQ (reference sequence).

This clone has just a few counts. This chain joins TRBV5-1 and TRBJ1-1; 11 positions agree with TRBD1. J gave up 4 bases and V 4 bases, and 3 bases lay outside the gene matches. Germline V gene sequence: CDR1 SGHRS, CDR2 YFSETQ. The length of the CDR3 is 14 residues. CDR3: CASSGTGGSTEAFF. The CDR3 coding sequence is TGCGCCAGCAGCGGGACAGGGGGGAGCACTGAAGCTTTCTTT.

The rearrangement joins TRBV10-3 to TRBJ2-3, with TRBD2 matching 7 bases. Trimming at V came to 6 bases and at J to 0 bases, leaving 9 bases not matched to a gene. The CDR3 has 16 amino acids. CDR1 is ENHRY, CDR2 SYGVKD, per germline. CDR3 region: CAIRPPGSGSTDTQYF. CDR3 nucleotide sequence: TGTGCCATCAGGCCCCCGGGTAGCGGGAGCACAGATACGCAGTATTTT.

This chain uses TRBV14 with TRBJ1-2; D might be TRBD1 (6 bases). Trimming took off 4 bases at V and 4 bases at J, with 16 bases between the two ends. This CDR3 comprises 15 residues. Germline CDR1 SGHDN, CDR2 FVKESK. CDR3 region: CASSPRDTVSYGYTF. The CDR3 nucleotides read TGTGCCAGCAGCCCCAGGGACACCGTTTCCTATGGCTACACCTTC.

The V and J genes are TRBV15 and TRBJ2-7, with TRBD2 as a possible D gene (5 bases). Germline V gene sequence: CDR1 LNHNV, CDR2 YYDKDF (reference sequence). CDR3 length equals 13 residues. Trimming stripped 3 bases from V and 4 bases from J, with 10 bases between. The CDR3 nucleotides are TGTGCCACCAGCAGGGCCGGACTTTACGAGCAGTACTTC. Translating gives CATSRAGLYEQYF.

This clone was observed a single time. The rearrangement joins TRBV5-1 to TRBJ2-2; perhaps TRBD2 as D (5 bases). CDR1 SGHRS and CDR2 YFSETQ come from the germline V gene. The CDR3 is 15 amino acids. Deletions cut 1 base from V and 4 bases from J, with 11 bases between. The CDR3 DNA follows: TGCGCCAGCAGCTTGAATGCGGGTGGCACCGGGGAGCTGTTTTTT. Protein product: CASSLNAGGTGELFF.

Only one count was recorded for this clone. The V call is TRBV6-5, the J call TRBJ2-2; 9 bases are a match to TRBD1. Germline-derived CDR1 and CDR2 are MNHEY and SVGAGI. J gave up 1 base and V 8 bases, and 2 bases lay outside the gene matches. The CDR3 loop spans 14 amino acids. The CDR3 is CASSDRGNTGELFF. DNA of the CDR3: TGTGCCAGCTCGGACAGGGGGAACACCGGGGAGCTGTTTTTT.

This chain connects TRBV29-1 to TRBJ1-2, with a possible D match to TRBD1 (6 bases). The germline V and J ends were trimmed by 6 bases and 2 bases, with 10 bases remaining between them. The CDR3 is 12 residues long. The V gene's germline CDR1 is SQVTM and CDR2 ANQGSEA. The CDR3 reads CSVATGNYGYTF. DNA for the CDR3: TGCAGCGTAGCCACAGGGAACTATGGCTACACCTTC.

V is TRBV6-1 and J is TRBJ2-2, with 9 bases aligning to TRBD1. Per germline, CDR1 MNHNS and CDR2 SASEGT. The CDR3 totals 13 residues. The trim removed 5 bases at V and 6 bases at J, leaving 1 base unmatched. This CDR3 reads CASSRQGAGELFF. CDR3 bases: TGTGCCAGCAGTCGACAGGGGGCCGGGGAGCTGTTTTTT.

The gene calls are TRBV27 and TRBJ2-7; 14 bases line up with TRBD2. The CDR3 has 18 amino acids. Germline CDR1 and CDR2: MNHEY and SMNVEV (reference sequence). The junction had 6 bases not matched to a gene; V was cut back by 0 bases and J by 2 bases. The CDR3 region is CASSLSSGLAGGAYEQYF. In nucleotides, the CDR3 is TGTGCCAGCAGTTTATCGTCCGGACTAGCGGGAGGTGCCTACGAGCAGTACTTC.

This chain joins TRBV6-5 and TRBJ1-2; D not certain. This CDR3 region has 12 residues. Germline CDR1 reads MNHEY; CDR2 reads SVGAGI. V was trimmed by 2 bases and J by 8 bases, leaving 9 bases between them. This chain's CDR3 is CASSYGGEGYTF. CDR3 in DNA: TGTGCCAGCAGTTACGGCGGGGAAGGCTACACCTTC.

To note about this clone: One end of the junction does not line up with germline, which may come from a read error. V usage is TRBV27 and J usage is TRBJ2-7; no definite D call. Germline V CDR1 and CDR2: MNHEY, SMNVEV (reference sequence). The CDR3 consists of 13 residues. The CDR3 DNA reads as TGTGCCAGCAGTGGCCCCGTGGTGTACGAGCGGTACTTC. This gives the protein CASSGPVVYERYF.

This sequence joins TRBV14 and TRBJ2-7; possibly TRBD2 for D (6 bases). V lost 4 bases and J 2 bases, leaving 12 bases between the germline ends. The CDR3 runs to 14 residues. Germline V gene lookup returns CDR1 SGHDN and CDR2 FVKESK. The CDR3 sequence is CASSLGGMTYEQYF. In nucleotides, the CDR3 is TGTGCCAGCAGCCTGGGCGGGATGACCTACGAGCAGTACTTC.

The CDR3 nucleotides are TGCGCCAGCAGCCAAGAAGTAAGCGGCGCTTACGAGCAGTACTTC. Translated: CASSQEVSGAYEQYF. The chain couples TRBV4-3 to TRBJ2-7; weak D call: TRBD2 (5 bases). Looked up from germline, CDR1 is LGHNA and CDR2 is YSLEER. The V gene lost 0 bases and the J gene lost 4 bases, with 13 bases spanning the gap. The CDR3 extends over 15 amino acids.

The chain joins TRBV15 to TRBJ2-7; 12 bases are a match to TRBD1. J was trimmed by 2 bases and V by 2 bases; bases with no gene match: 4. Germline V CDR1 and CDR2: LNHNV, YYDKDF (reference sequence). The CDR3 sequence is 16 residues long. CDR3 coding DNA: TGTGCCACCAGCAGACCCGGGACAGGGGGCCCCTACGAGCAGTACTTC. It yields the protein CATSRPGTGGPYEQYF. The variable domain in full, completed from reference TRBV15 and TRBJ2-7, reads DAMVIQNPRYQVTQFGKPVTLSCSQTLNHNVMYWYQQKSSQAPKLLFHYYDKDFNNEADTPDNFQSRRPNTSFCFLDIRSPGLGDTAMYLCATSRPGTGGPYEQYFGPGTRLTVT.

The chain carries TRBV11-2 and TRBJ2-7; unclear D gene. CDR1 and CDR2 from the germline V gene are SGHAT and FQNNGV. CDR3 length: 14 amino acids. V dropped 1 base and J dropped 2 bases, with 9 bases sitting between them. The CDR3 region has the DNA TGTGCCAGCAGCTTAGTTCACAGACCCTACGAGCAGTACTTC. It codes for CASSLVHRPYEQYF.

The CDR3 sequence is CASSQGLAGVGYEQFF. For the CDR3, the DNA is TGTGCCAGCAGCCAAGGCCTAGCGGGAGTAGGGTATGAGCAGTTCTTC. The V call is TRBV14, the J call TRBJ2-1; TRBD2 agrees at 10 bases. The trim removed 1 base at V and 8 bases at J, leaving 8 bases unmatched. The CDR3 is 16 amino acids. CDR1 SGHDN and CDR2 FVKESK come from the germline V gene.